The 22 T cell receptor delta chains below all came from one sample that was sequenced in a study of Vδ1+ human thymocytes. Study-wide results and limits: Thymic TRG and TRD repertoires appeared highly polyclonal.

Extracted RNA was reverse transcribed into cDNA. The CDR3 regions were amplified by multiplex PCR from V-gene primers to a constant-region primer. TCRdb reprocessed the multiplex PCR reads through CATT. The table has around 60,000 delta-chain clones, about 14% seen once; the top ten hold about 0.35%. Their antigens are not known. Material for sequencing was Vdelta1+ gamma-delta thymocytes from the thymus. Subset defined: FACS-sorted CD3+ TCRalphabeta- TCRVdelta1+ TCRVdelta2- thymocytes. Source of these receptors: a girl under two years old who had congenital heart surgery.

J is TRDJ1 and V is TRDV1; the match to TRDD3 covers 11 bases. Per germline, CDR1 TSWWSYY and CDR2 QGS. The CDR3 is made up of 21 amino acids. J gave up 2 bases and V 5 bases, and 22 bases lay outside the gene matches. The CDR3 loop is CALGNLSYCLGDTPGTDKLIF. Written as DNA, the CDR3 is TGTGCTCTTGGGAACCTTTCCTACTGTCTGGGGGATACACCGGGGACCGATAAACTCATCTTT.

Of note for this clone: A junction boundary mismatches the germline segment, possibly from a read error. The identical CDR3 is also encoded by other nucleotide sequences in the sample. The chain joins TRAV29/DV5 to TRDJ1; D is possibly TRDD2 (8 bases). Germline CDR1 NSMFDY, CDR2 ISSIKDK. This CDR3 is 21 amino acids long. The DNA of the CDR3 is TGTGCCGCAAACTCCTGCCTTCCTAATTCGGATACGCGTGATCCCACCGATAAACTCATCTTT. Translated: CAANSCLPNSDTRDPTDKLIF. The full variable domain, its missing parts supplied by reference TRAV29/DV5 and TRDJ1, is DQQVKQNSPSLSVQEGRISILNCDYTNSMFDYFLWYKKYPAEGPTFLISISSIKDKNEDGRFTVFLNKSAKHLSLHIVPSQPGDSAVYFCAANSCLPNSDTRDPTDKLIFGKGTRVTVEP.

This clone was detected a few times. This chain uses TRDV1 with TRDJ1; TRDD3 matches at 10 bases. The CDR3 contains 19 residues. V shed 4 bases, J shed 1 base, and the junction held 15 bases outside the gene matches. Germline CDR1 reads TSWWSYY; CDR2 reads QGS. CDR3 DNA: TGTGCTCTTGGGGTTGCCTACCACAGTACTGGGGGATTCACCGATAAACTCATCTTT. This codes for CALGVAYHSTGGFTDKLIF.

The chain is built from TRDV1 and TRDJ1; tentatively, D is TRDD3 (5 bases). V lost 1 base and J 4 bases, leaving 10 bases between the germline ends. Looked up from germline, CDR1 is TSWWSYY and CDR2 is QGS. This CDR3 is 14 amino acids long. The chain's CDR3 is CALGEPRTGDKLIF. CDR3 bases: TGTGCTCTTGGGGAACCTCGCACTGGCGATAAACTCATCTTT.

This clone came up a few times. The chain recombines TRDV1 with TRDJ1, with D possibly TRDD3 on 6 matching bases. CDR1 and CDR2 from the germline V gene are TSWWSYY and QGS. V was clipped by 5 bases and J by 2 bases, with 39 bases between them. The CDR3 consists of 23 residues. DNA for the CDR3: TGTGCTCTTGGGATACGTTCAGAGGTTCCTGTACTGGGTAAAGACCCCCTTACCGATAAACTCATCTTT. Its translation: CALGIRSEVPVLGKDPLTDKLIF.

There are a few counts of this clone. V is TRDV1 and J is TRDJ1, with TRDD3 identical over 13 bases. V lost 3 bases and J lost 3; bases outside the gene matches: 16. This CDR3 region has 20 residues. Germline V CDR1 and CDR2: TSWWSYY, QGS. For the CDR3, the DNA is TGTGCTCTTGGGGAGCCTGAGAACCCGACTGGGGGATACGAGGCCGATAAACTCATCTTT. Translation gives CALGEPENPTGGYEADKLIF.

This clone was counted between two and nine times. The chain recombines TRDV1 with TRDJ1; D ambiguous. This CDR3 has 19 residues. The ends were cut back, 5 bases at V and 0 bases at J, with 25 bases in the middle. Germline V gene sequence: CDR1 TSWWSYY, CDR2 QGS. This CDR3 is CALGCASSRCTDNTDKLIF. The CDR3 DNA sequence: TGTGCTCTTGGGTGCGCTTCTTCTCGTTGTACTGATAACACCGATAAACTCATCTTT.

This clone was detected only a few times. The gene calls are TRDV1 and TRDJ1, with D uncertain. CDR3 length equals 18 residues. The germline V gene encodes CDR1 TSWWSYY and CDR2 QGS. Trimming removed 3 bases at V and 0 bases at J, with 20 bases between. The CDR3 DNA reads TGTGCTCTTGGGGATGCCACGTCCCCGGCTAGGTACACCGATAAACTCATCTTT. It codes for CALGDATSPARYTDKLIF.

This clone was counted between two and nine times. The V and J genes are TRDV1 and TRDJ1, with TRDD3 identical over 10 bases. Trimming cost V 0 bases and J 0 bases; bases outside gene matches: 19. Per germline, CDR1 TSWWSYY and CDR2 QGS. The CDR3 length is 22 residues. The CDR3 DNA is TGTGCTCTTGGGGAACTATGGCCCCTGGTCCGTACTGGGGGATCCTACACCGATAAACTCATCTTT. This encodes CALGELWPLVRTGGSYTDKLIF.

This clone was recorded a few times. Other DNA sequences in this specimen translate into the identical CDR3. This chain links TRAV29/DV5 with TRDJ1; 8 bases are shared with TRDD2. J was trimmed by 0 bases and V by 3 bases; bases with no gene match: 16. The CDR3 contains 18 residues. The germline V gene encodes CDR1 NSMFDY and CDR2 ISSIKDK. The CDR3 DNA sequence: TGTGCAGCAAACTCATTAGGGCTTCCTACAGACTACACCGATAAACTCATCTTT. It codes for CAANSLGLPTDYTDKLIF.

This rearrangement joins TRDV1 to TRDJ1; D perhaps matches TRDD2 (6 bases). CDR1 is TSWWSYY and CDR2 is QGS in the germline V gene. The CDR3 covers 17 residues. V was clipped by 1 base and J by 7 bases, with 22 bases between them. CDR3 DNA: TGTGCTCTTGGGGAACCAGTTACCGCCTTCCGGGGAGTTAAACTCATCTTT. Protein sequence: CALGEPVTAFRGVKLIF.

The genes are TRDV1 and TRDJ1, with D maybe TRDD3 (5 bases). CDR3 size: 19 residues. Germline loops: CDR1 TSWWSYY, CDR2 QGS. V dropped 1 base and J dropped 2 bases, with 23 bases sitting between them. The CDR3 sequence is CALGEHRGPPYALTDKLIF. The CDR3 region has the DNA TGTGCTCTTGGGGAACACCGGGGACCGCCTTACGCCCTTACCGATAAACTCATCTTT.

The chain joins TRDV1 to TRDJ1, with D perhaps matching TRDD2 or TRDD3 (6 bases each). Germline CDR1 and CDR2: TSWWSYY and QGS. The CDR3 runs 25 residues. The V gene lost 1 base and the J gene lost 0 bases, with 39 bases spanning the gap. CDR3 bases: TGTGCTCTTGGGGAACACTCCTACGAACGCGGGGGAATTCCACGAGACAACCCTCACACCGATAAACTCATCTTT. Its translation is CALGEHSYERGGIPRDNPHTDKLIF.

This clone has just a few counts. The junction and the germline gene differ at one end; a read error may be behind it. The chain uses TRDV1 and TRDJ1; 8 positions match TRDD3. Germline V lookup: CDR1 TSWWSYY, CDR2 QGS. The CDR3 totals 23 residues. The CDR3 DNA is TGCGCTCTTGGGGATGCCGTTCGGCCTACAGAATGGGGGATTTTCATAGGGGCGGATAAACTCATCTTT. This codes for CALGDAVRPTEWGIFIGADKLIF.

This clone was counted only a few times. The chain employs TRDV1 and TRDJ1; 7 nucleotides line up with TRDD3. Unmatched junction bases numbered 21, after V lost 5 bases and J lost 6 bases. CDR1 and CDR2 (germline): TSWWSYY, QGS. This CDR3 region has 18 residues. CDR3 nucleotide sequence: TGTGCTCTTGGGACGGTCTTCCGGGTTTTACTGGGGACTAATAAACTCATCTTT. Its translation: CALGTVFRVLLGTNKLIF.

This clone showed up just a few times. The chain employs TRDV1 and TRDJ1; 13 positions match TRDD3. V trimming: 0 bases; J trimming: 1 base; junction bases outside the gene matches: 17. There are 22 residues in the CDR3. Germline V CDR1 and CDR2: TSWWSYY, QGS. The CDR3 DNA sequence: TGTGCTCTTGGGGAACTACCTACTGGGGGATACGTCTACTCTGACCCCACCGATAAACTCATCTTT. Translated, it gives CALGELPTGGYVYSDPTDKLIF.

The rearrangement links TRDV1 to TRDJ1; D not certain. V lost 1 base and J 7 bases, leaving 19 bases between the germline ends. Looked up from germline, CDR1 is TSWWSYY and CDR2 is QGS. CDR3 size: 16 residues. CDR3 in DNA: TGTGCTCTTGGGGAACGAAGGGCGCTAATGGACCCTAAACTCATCTTT. Translating it yields CALGERRALMDPKLIF.

In this sample, this clone turned up a few times. V and J are TRDV1 and TRDJ1; possibly TRDD3 for D (5 bases). The CDR3 spans 14 residues. V lost 8 bases and J lost 0, with 13 bases in between. Germline CDR1 TSWWSYY, CDR2 QGS. The CDR3 coding sequence is TGTGCTCTTAGGATAGGAATTCACACCGATAAACTCATCTTT. Translating it yields CALRIGIHTDKLIF.

This clone occurred a few times. The rearrangement joins TRDV1 to TRDJ1, with 11 bases identical to TRDD3. Germline trimming cut 2 bases from V and 2 bases from J; bases unmatched to any gene: 16. The CDR3 runs to 20 residues. CDR1 TSWWSYY and CDR2 QGS come from the germline V gene. Here the CDR3 reads CALGEVPTDTGGYGTDKLIF. Written as DNA, the CDR3 is TGTGCTCTTGGGGAAGTTCCTACGGATACTGGGGGATATGGGACCGATAAACTCATCTTT.

The gene calls are TRDV1 and TRDJ1; TRDD3 matches at 9 bases. Trimming cost V 5 bases and J 0 bases; bases outside gene matches: 28. This CDR3 comprises 23 residues. From germline, CDR1 is TSWWSYY and CDR2 QGS. CDR3 in amino acids: CALGRPSSRPGGSFGQYTDKLIF. The CDR3 nucleotides read TGTGCTCTTGGGAGGCCTTCCTCTAGACCTGGGGGATCTTTCGGCCAGTACACCGATAAACTCATCTTT.

The chain couples TRAV29/DV5 to TRDJ1; 10 bases fit TRDD3. Germline CDR1 NSMFDY, CDR2 ISSIKDK. J lost 0 bases, V lost 2 bases, and 16 bases had no gene match. This CDR3 is 19 amino acids long. As DNA, the CDR3 is TGTGCAGCAAGTAACTGGTGCTGGGGGATATCCCGATACACCGATAAACTCATCTTT. Encoded protein: CAASNWCWGISRYTDKLIF. The complete variable domain, with remaining parts taken from reference TRAV29/DV5 and TRDJ1, reads DQQVKQNSPSLSVQEGRISILNCDYTNSMFDYFLWYKKYPAEGPTFLISISSIKDKNEDGRFTVFLNKSAKHLSLHIVPSQPGDSAVYFCAASNWCWGISRYTDKLIFGKGTRVTVEP.

This clone showed up many times. The V gene is TRDV2, the J gene TRDJ1; TRDD3 matches 10 bases. The CDR3 length is 19 residues. Germline V gene data show CDR1 as GEAIGNYY and CDR2 as EKD. Germline trimming cut 0 bases from V and 4 bases from J; bases unmatched to any gene: 16. The CDR3 reads CACDTLLPSCTGGFDKLIF. Written as DNA, the CDR3 is TGTGCCTGTGACACCCTCCTTCCTAGTTGTACTGGGGGATTCGATAAACTCATCTTT.